A single sample is the source of the 22 T cell receptor beta chains below, sequenced in a study of blood T cell repertoires in COVID-19. TCRdb keeps only in-frame clones here, not all; method: immunoSEQ multiplex PCR. The table lists 160,000 or so clones, roughly 77% of them singletons. Sequencing was performed on peripheral blood. The receptors stem from a human donor in a cohort sampled during active COVID-19.

V and J are TRBV6-2 or TRBV6-3 and TRBJ2-3, with a weak D call TRBD2 (5 bases). The ends were cut back, 6 bases at V and 3 bases at J, with 13 bases in the middle. The germline CDR1 and CDR2 sequences are MNHEY and SVGEGT. The CDR3 sequence is 14 residues long. The CDR3 sequence: CASSPGLTTDTQYF. As DNA, the CDR3 is TGTGCCAGCAGCCCAGGACTTACTACAGATACGCAGTATTTT.

The V gene is TRBV5-1, the J gene TRBJ2-5; TRBD2 agrees at 10 bases. This CDR3 spans 15 amino acids. Germline loops: CDR1 SGHRS, CDR2 YFSETQ. Trimming took 2 bases from V and 5 from J; bases not matched to a gene: 6. In DNA, the CDR3 is TGCGCCAGCAGCTTAGCGGGAGGGATCGTGGAGACCCAGTACTTC. It yields the protein CASSLAGGIVETQYF.

The chain is built from TRBV6-2 or TRBV6-3 and TRBJ1-5, with TRBD1 matching 7 bases. The CDR3 is 15 residues long. CDR1 and CDR2 (germline): MNHEY, SVGEGT. The V gene end was trimmed by 3 bases and the J gene end by 1 base; junction bases not matched to a gene: 3. This CDR3 is CASSYWDSSNQPQHF. In DNA, the CDR3 is TGTGCCAGCAGTTATTGGGACAGCAGCAATCAGCCCCAGCATTTT.

DNA of the CDR3: TGTGCCAGCAGTTCTCCTCGGACTAGCACAGATACGCAGTATTTT. This codes for CASSSPRTSTDTQYF. The V call is TRBV6-5, the J call TRBJ2-3, with a weak D call TRBD2 (5 bases). Trimming stripped 4 bases from V and 0 bases from J, with 11 bases between. The CDR3 has 15 residues. Germline CDR1 and CDR2: MNHEY and SVGAGI.

The chain couples TRBV2 to TRBJ2-7; TRBD2 agrees at 9 bases. CDR3 size: 18 residues. Germline V gives CDR1 SNHLY, CDR2 FYNNEI. J lost 5 bases, V lost 3 bases, and 17 bases had no gene match. CDR3 in amino acids: CASSDATLASGVVDEQYF. The CDR3 bases are TGTGCCAGCAGTGACGCAACCTTGGCTAGCGGGGTAGTTGACGAGCAGTACTTC.

The chain has TRBV3-1 (or the pseudogene TRBV3-2) and TRBJ2-1, with 15 bases aligning to TRBD2. Germline V gives CDR1 LGHDT, CDR2 YNNKEL (reference sequence). CDR3 size: 15 residues. V gave up 6 bases and J gave up 6 bases; unmatched junction bases: 3. CDR3: CASRGLAGGGNEQFF. The CDR3 DNA is TGTGCCAGCAGGGGACTAGCGGGGGGTGGCAATGAGCAGTTCTTC.

The V and J genes are TRBV30 and TRBJ2-3; D may be TRBD1 (5 bases). The germline CDR1 and CDR2 sequences are GTSNPN and SVGIG (reference sequence). CDR3 length: 16 residues. V lost 0 bases and J lost 3, with 16 bases in between. CDR3 DNA sequence: TGTGCCTGGAGTGTACCAGGGCCATCGTCAACAGATACGCAGTATTTT. Protein product: CAWSVPGPSSTDTQYF. Based on the CDR3 plus reference TRBV30 and TRBJ2-3, the full variable domain is SQTIHQWPATLVQPVGSPLSLECTVEGTSNPNLYWYRQAAGRGLQLLFYSVGIGQISSEVPQNLSASRPQDRQFILSSKKLLLSDSGFYLCAWSVPGPSSTDTQYFGPGTRLTVL.

V is TRBV6-6 and J is TRBJ1-5, with a tentative D call TRBD1 (5 bases). This CDR3 has 13 residues. V lost 7 bases and J lost 2, with 9 bases in between. Per germline, CDR1 MNHNY and CDR2 SVGAGI (reference sequence). In DNA form, the CDR3 reads TGTGCCAGCACCCCACAGGGCAATCAGCCCCAGCATTTT. Translation: CASTPQGNQPQHF.

The chain couples TRBV5-1 to TRBJ2-7; TRBD1 is a possible D gene (5 bases). The CDR3 has 13 amino acids. CDR1 and CDR2 from the germline V gene are SGHRS and YFSETQ. Trimming cost V 4 bases and J 6 bases, with 14 bases left between them. In nucleotides, the CDR3 is TGCGCCAGCAGCACTGGACAAAGGAGCGAGCAGTACTTC. Translated: CASSTGQRSEQYF.

The chain has TRBV19 and TRBJ1-1; a weak D match, TRBD1 (5 bases). The V gene lost 6 bases and the J gene lost 1 base, with 18 bases spanning the gap. The CDR3 has 16 residues. Germline-derived CDR1 and CDR2 are LNHDA and SQIVND (reference sequence). The CDR3 DNA follows: TGTGCCAGTAGGACAGACCCATCGATTGGGAACACTGAAGCTTTCTTT. It specifies CASRTDPSIGNTEAFF.

V usage is TRBV9 and J usage is TRBJ2-3; D is possibly TRBD2 (5 bases). There are 13 residues in the CDR3. V gave up 4 bases and J gave up 1 base, with 7 bases separating them. The V gene's germline CDR1 is SGDLS and CDR2 YYNGEE. CDR3 amino acids: CASSLGGTDTQYF. The CDR3 bases are TGTGCCAGCAGCCTCGGGGGCACAGATACGCAGTATTTT.

The chain has TRBV7-9 and TRBJ1-2; 7 bases map to TRBD1. Germline CDR1 and CDR2: SEHNR and FQNEAQ (reference sequence). The CDR3 covers 13 residues. The V segment lost 3 bases and the J segment 6 bases; nucleotides outside the gene matches: 4. The CDR3 sequence is CASSFNRGNGYTF. CDR3 DNA: TGTGCCAGCAGCTTCAACAGGGGCAATGGCTACACCTTC.

The J gene is TRBJ2-3, the V gene TRBV28; 9 bases fit TRBD2. The CDR3 length is 15 residues. The J segment lost 3 bases and the V segment lost 7 bases, leaving 8 bases of the junction unmatched. The germline gives CDR1 MDHEN, CDR2 SYDVKM. CDR3 in DNA: TGTGCCAGCACAAAAGCGGGGGGCCGAACAGATACGCAGTATTTT. It is translated as CASTKAGGRTDTQYF. Drawing the rest from reference TRBV28 and TRBJ2-3, the complete variable domain is DVKVTQSSRYLVKRTGEKVFLECVQDMDHENMFWYRQDPGLGLRLIYFSYDVKMKEKGDIPEGYSVSREKKERFSLILESASTNQTSMYLCASTKAGGRTDTQYFGPGTRLTVL.

Comment on this clone: A much larger clone sits a single nucleotide away, making a read error possible. The chain combines TRBV9 with TRBJ1-2, with TRBD1 as a possible D gene (6 bases). Trimming stripped 4 bases from V and 3 bases from J, with 7 bases between. The CDR3 is 12 residues long. Germline values: CDR1 SGDLS, CDR2 YYNGEE. Written as DNA, the CDR3 is TGTGCCAGCAGCCCAGGGGACTATGGCTACACCTTC. It specifies CASSPGDYGYTF.

This clone was recorded once. The chain is built from TRBV18 and TRBJ1-5; D uncertain. Trimming cost V 2 bases and J 3 bases, with 17 bases left between them. The germline gives CDR1 KGHSH, CDR2 LQKENI. The CDR3 runs 17 residues. CDR3 in amino acids: CASSPRQAQFNNQPQHF. The CDR3 DNA reads as TGTGCCAGCTCACCAAGGCAGGCCCAATTTAACAATCAGCCCCAGCATTTT.

For the CDR3, the DNA is TGTGCCACCCAGGGGTCCGGGGAGCTGTTTTTT. Translation gives CATQGSGELFF. This chain links TRBV27 with TRBJ2-2; D might be TRBD1 (6 bases). Germline CDR1 is MNHEY and CDR2 is SMNVEV (reference sequence). V lost 10 bases and J 6 bases, leaving 9 bases between the germline ends. The CDR3 contains 11 residues.

The gene calls are TRBV7-6 and TRBJ2-1, with 8 bases identical to TRBD2. The length of the CDR3 is 17 residues. CDR1 and CDR2 from the germline V gene are SGHVS and FNYEAQ. Trimming took 8 bases from V and 4 from J; bases not matched to a gene: 16. The CDR3 nucleotides read TGTGCCAGCTCCCTCGGGAGTAGCGGGACACTATACAATGAGCAGTTCTTC. Translation: CASSLGSSGTLYNEQFF.

This chain uses TRBV28 with TRBJ2-2; tentatively, D is TRBD2 (6 bases). CDR3 size: 16 residues. Germline CDR1 is MDHEN and CDR2 is SYDVKM. The V and J ends lost 7 bases and 6 bases respectively, with 21 bases between them. CDR3 loop: CASTSGRGGRSGELFF. In nucleotides, the CDR3 is TGTGCCAGCACCTCCGGTAGGGGAGGACGTTCCGGGGAGCTGTTTTTT.

CDR3 coding DNA: TGTGCCAGCAGCCCCAACCTACTCGGACAGAAACTGTACAATGAGCAGTTCTTC. It yields the protein CASSPNLLGQKLYNEQFF. The J gene is TRBJ2-1, the V gene TRBV14; a possible D gene is TRBD1 (6 bases). CDR1 is SGHDN, CDR2 FVKESK, per germline. The germline V and J ends were trimmed by 4 bases and 4 bases, with 23 bases remaining between them. The CDR3 spans 18 residues. The variable domain in full, with the rest retrieved from reference TRBV14 and TRBJ2-1, is EAGVTQFPSHSVIEKGQTVTLRCDPISGHDNLYWYRRVMGKEIKFLLHFVKESKQDESGMPNNRFLAERTGGTYSTLKVQPAELEDSGVYFCASSPNLLGQKLYNEQFFGPGTRLTVL.

The rearrangement links TRBV7-6 to TRBJ1-1; 8 bases are a match to TRBD1. The CDR3 loop spans 16 amino acids. J was trimmed by 1 base and V by 4 bases; bases with no gene match: 8. Germline V CDR1 and CDR2: SGHVS, FNYEAQ. The CDR3 sequence is CASSSRQGSPNTEAFF. The CDR3 bases are TGTGCCAGCAGCTCCCGACAGGGGTCACCGAACACTGAAGCTTTCTTT.

A remark on this clone: Its ends do not fully match the called genes, so a read error is possible. The chain carries TRBV4-1 and TRBJ2-7, with 7 bases identical to TRBD2. Per the germline V gene, CDR1 is MGHRA and CDR2 is YSYEKL. CDR3 length: 16 residues. The CDR3 DNA follows: TGCACCAGCAGCCAAGATCGATTTAGCGGGCTATACGAGCAGTACTTC. The encoded protein is CTSSQDRFSGLYEQYF.

For the CDR3, the DNA is TGTGCCAGCAGCTTAGCAGGGGGGAGCACTGAAGCTTTCTTT. Protein product: CASSLAGGSTEAFF. The V gene is TRBV11-3, the J gene TRBJ1-1; 7 bases are a match to TRBD1. J gave up 4 bases and V 1 base, and 3 bases lay outside the gene matches. The germline CDR1 and CDR2 sequences are SGHNT and YENEEA. The CDR3 totals 14 residues.